This T cell receptor beta chain appears in the sequencing data of a study of regulatory T cells in long-lasting Graves disease. Study details: The study enrolled newly diagnosed Graves' patients on antithyroid drugs under 3 months.

Library construction for TCR beta used iRepertoire HTBI primers and Arm-PCR of CDR3 regions. In the original workflow: Looking across samples, the authors found under 70 TRBV and fewer than 15 TRBJ segments. TCRdb ran MiXCR on the multiplex PCR reads and lists one entry per CDR3 protein. The V and J calls and clone size come from TCRdb's table, not from the authors' own analysis. The data hold 510,000 or so distinct CDR3 sequences, with 12% observed a single time. This clonotype was counted only a few times. As for time point: newly diagnosed GD, antithyroid drugs for less than 3 months. Preparation of the TCR library used RNA extracted from PBMCs. The CDR3 loop spans 11 amino acids. Trimming took 5 bases from V and 1 from J, leaving 2 bases between them. CDR1 DFQATT and CDR2 SNEGSKA come from the germline V gene (reference sequence). These data are also associated with another study on T cells in Graves' hyperthyroidism and ophthalmopathy. As reported in that work: The study excluded patients with uncontrolled infection, other autoimmune disease, pregnancy or lactation.

The chain recombines TRBV20-1 with TRBJ2-2; no clear D gene. The starting material was peripheral blood mononuclear cells (PBMCs), obtained at new diagnosis, from a patient treated with antithyroid drugs. This sequence was found in a woman aged 25 to 39 with Graves disease. The CDR3 DNA follows: TGCAGTGCTTGGAACACCGGGGAGCTGTTTTTT. Amino acids: CSAWNTGELFF.